This record covers a single T cell receptor beta chain. Its antigen remains unidentified. No base quality values were provided; no much bigger clone lies one nucleotide off. Within the sample, other DNA sequences also encode this same CDR3. These data are taken from a study of cytomegalovirus exposure and HLA in healthy donors (TCRdb year 2017). Study-level background: In an earlier analysis of about 560 of the donors, around 290 Gb of sequence data and 90 million to 130 million unique TCR beta sequences from 180 million or so T cells were reported. About 300 gigabases of sequencing data and around 85 million unique TCR sequences made up an early release that covered approximately 620 HLA-typed donors. Among the approximately 420 genotyped donors, around 81% belonged to the genetic ancestry cluster associated with self-reported Caucasian donors. The study was designed to test whether signatures of past pathogen exposure could be identified by cataloging public T cell receptors. The study used immunosequencing to profile the T cell repertoires of several hundred subjects and linked those repertoires to cytomegalovirus serostatus. A separate validation cohort of more than 100 different subjects was used in addition to the 666-subject first cohort. To predict cytomegalovirus infection status, the study combined high-throughput TCR immunosequencing, statistical association of individual TCRs with disease status, and machine learning. To study patterns of TCR occurrence, a later analysis re-analyzed previously published TCR beta repertoires from 666 donors and added high-resolution HLA genotyping. The later analysis used no new phenotypic data to find candidate immune exposures, relying instead on TCR beta sequences and their occurrence across donors. An earlier analysis of several hundred of the donors used high-throughput TCR beta sequencing to judge whether each TCR beta V gene segment behaved as functional or pseudogenic. Donor age, sex, ethnicity and CMV serostatus were compiled alongside the repertoire data. A later genetic analysis took genome-wide SNP genotypes for about 55% of the 666 donors and used that subset as a discovery cohort. Every repertoire in the discovery cohort had been generated on one and the same sequencing platform. HLA typing covered class I and class II loci at four-digit resolution. The number of typed donors differed by locus: roughly 629-640 for A, B, C, DRB1 and DQB1; some 540 for DQA1; 606 for DPA1; and 400 to 480 for DPB1. Several DR-DQ haplotypes were treated as single units for association and clustering because of strong linkage in the cohort. Among roughly 400 genotyped donors of the cohort, an average of around 250,000 unique TCR beta nucleotide sequences was sequenced per donor, of which roughly 17% were non-productive.

In total, roughly 670 healthy bone marrow donors made up the cohort. At the time of sampling, every cohort member was nominally healthy, though immune exposures that went unrecorded were likely present. The donor was CMV seropositive and was included in the group of some 290 seropositive cohort members. Each donor provided a peripheral blood sample, and peripheral blood mononuclear cells were used for TCR beta sequencing. The Qiagen DNeasy Blood Extraction Kit was used to extract genomic DNA from the blood cell samples. The library was obtained by the immunoSEQ multiplex PCR assay. For the multiplex PCR, a mixture combining 60 forward primers for TCR Vbeta segments and 13 reverse primers for TCR Jbeta segments was used. Amplification of the CDR3 region of rearranged TCR beta genes was performed with a multiplex PCR assay on genomic DNA. Amplified TCR beta libraries were sequenced as 87-base-pair reads on the Illumina HiSeq System. Regarding the original processing steps: In a later analysis, 77 million or so unique TCR beta chains were counted across the roughly 700 repertoires, and around 11 million of these chains were shared by at least two donors. To remove PCR and sequencing errors, raw reads were error-corrected and collapsed into unique sequences using a nearest-neighbor algorithm that merged closely related sequences. V, D and J gene segments were assigned by aligning CDR3 sequences to IMGT reference sequences. For a sequence to be retained, a match of at least six nucleotides to both a V gene segment and a J gene segment was required. A rearrangement was called productive if the CDR3 had no stop codons and remained in frame with V and J, and every other rearrangement was called non-productive. CDR3 was defined according to IMGT convention as the region running from the second conserved V-encoded cysteine to the conserved J-encoded phenylalanine. In an earlier analysis of approximately 590 of the donors, sequences lacking an unambiguous match to a single V gene segment were excluded. In an earlier analysis of 587 of the donors, V segments were called functional above 56.7% productive rearrangements and were called segregating when the between-donor standard deviation exceeded 5%. A statistical classification framework was built to diagnose cytomegalovirus status from the catalog of TCR beta chain sequences. A later analysis assigned V and J genes by comparing TCR nucleotide sequences with IMGT/GENE-DB human TR gene sequences. Using the TCRdist pipeline, a later analysis assigned CDR3 sequences along with most-parsimonious VDJ recombination scenarios. A later analysis defined each TCR beta chain by its CDR3 amino acid sequence plus V-gene family, and excluded reads lacking a unique V-gene family. As a way to deal with suspected cross-contamination and a sequencing artifact, a later analysis dropped roughly 620 nucleotide sequences that were highly shared and had low generation probability. For each public chain, a later analysis derived a clonal expansion index from normalized ranks of inferred template counts within each repertoire. Generation probabilities in a later analysis came from a VDJ recombination model fitted to out-of-frame rearrangements, and those results were checked against IGoR. Hypergeometric tests were used in a later analysis to score TCR-TCR, TCR-HLA and TCR-CMV co-occurrence, with a repertoire-size bias correction applied to the TCR pairs. To estimate false discovery rates, a later analysis permuted the HLA or CMV assignments 20 times. In a later analysis, co-occurring TCRs were grouped using DBSCAN, and TCRdist sequence similarity was added for clustering within HLA-allele-positive subsets. Repertoires with fewer than 30,000 or more than 120,000 public chains, plus five repertoires with anomalous nucleotide sharing, were excluded from co-occurrence clustering. TCRdb obtained this table from immuneACCESS and retained in-frame rearrangements with V and J assigned. These tables miss some clones; where compared with another copy, unresolved V genes account for less than half of the shortfall, and the remainder is unexplained. V and J calls and clone size are those listed in that table; D and trimming were worked out from the DNA. The sample data list approximately 190,000 clones, and roughly 80% of these were observed just once. The ten biggest clones cover approximately 2% of the sample.

The cysteine opens and the phenylalanine closes a CDR3 of 15 amino acids. Left in the record is the CDR3 DNA by itself, 45 bases read in frame from the first base. The germline V and J ends show losses of 5 bases and 1 base respectively, and no gene match explains 6 bases of the junction. The germline V gene encodes CDR1 SGHTA and CDR2 FQGNSA. Study-wide findings and limitations: Correlated functional status among segregating V segments might be attributable to linkage disequilibrium, but an unknown experimental factor could not be ruled out. In a later analysis, TCR association rates were found to vary across HLA loci, with the most associated TCRs seen for DRB1 alleles and the fewest for HLA-C alleles. Cytomegalovirus status was reported to be diagnosed by the classifier with high specificity and sensitivity in both the original and validation cohorts. A cluster of highly shared sequence variants was judged likely to represent a technical artifact of the sequencing pipeline. In vitro tests confirmed that a few of the cytomegalovirus-associated TCR beta chains recognize cytomegalovirus antigens. Strong co-occurrence of HLA alleles, especially DR and DQ, made assigning TCR associations to individual alleles difficult. Broadly in line with IMGT annotations, most TCR beta V segments showed up in productive rearrangements about 90% or about 30% of the time in an earlier analysis of roughly 590 of the donors. A later analysis found that most CMV-associated TCR beta chains appeared HLA-restricted, with HLA associations seemingly driven largely by CMV exposure. Only TCR beta chains were sequenced in this cohort, and the absence of alpha or paired-chain data limited detectable features. A total of some 180 TCR beta chains were listed by the study as associated with cytomegalovirus. In a later genetic analysis, a missense DCLRE1C variant was associated with V-gene and J-gene trimming of TCR beta chains, and the association was replicated in an independent cohort. A later analysis reported that several top co-occurrence clusters appeared linked to parvovirus B19, influenza, CMV and Epstein-Barr virus. According to the authors, the approach could potentially be generalized to other disease states and immunological phenotypes. In a later analysis, some 18,000 TCR beta sequences were associated with specific HLA alleles at a false discovery rate of 0.05. Because some donors lacked HLA typing at each locus, the association tests relied only on the typed subset. A later analysis found that HLA-associated TCR beta chains were more clonally expanded and had lower generation probabilities than equally common non-associated chains. In a later genetic analysis, fewer N-insertions in productive TCRs were reported among donors in an Asian-associated ancestry cluster than the roughly 640-donor mean. Immune exposure information for the cohort was limited to CMV serostatus. Across donors, most TCR sequences were observed very rarely, whereas some public TCRs were present in many individuals. A further reported finding was that TCR beta sequences accurately predicted the HLA-A and HLA-B alleles for most subjects in the first cohort. Sequencing depth was assumed to be roughly uniform across donors in the presence/absence analyses, though that assumption may not hold. Because the 87-base-pair reads could not distinguish some IMGT-functional V segments, including TRBV6-2 and TRBV6-3, those segments were excluded. Because counts were too low, roughly 18 rarely observed V segments, including chromosome 9 orphons, were left out of the earlier analysis of about 500 of the donors.

The sequence came from a woman aged 30 to 39 in good health and CMV-seropositive. Sequenced: PBMCs. The rearrangement combines TRBV7-2 with TRBJ2-7, with 9 bases aligning to TRBD1. The CDR3 is CASSLDGTGSYEQYF. The nucleotide sequence is TGTGCCAGCAGCCTGGACGGGACAGGGTCCTACGAGCAGTACTTC.